This paragraph reports one T cell receptor beta chain. This entry belongs to a study of blood T cell repertoires in COVID-19. The CDR3 length is 17 residues. Germline V CDR1 and CDR2: MNHEY, SVGEGT. Trimming shortened V by 4 bases and J by 0 bases, and 16 bases separated the two germline ends. Sequencing was performed with immunoSEQ multiplex PCR; in TCRdb, only in-frame clones are kept and a portion is missing. The sample lists around 71,000 clones, approximately 83% occurring once. The gene calls are TRBV6-2 or TRBV6-3 and TRBJ1-5; maybe TRBD1 (5 bases). Sequencing input: peripheral blood. The clonotype comes from a man in his 70s with acute or convalescent COVID-19. DNA for the CDR3: TGTGCCAGCAGTTTTACAACCCCCAGGGATAGCAATCAGCCCCAGCATTTT. Translated, it gives CASSFTTPRDSNQPQHF.